What follows are 8 T cell receptor beta chains derived from one specimen sequenced in a study of CD8 T cells in ankylosing spondylitis (dated by TCRdb to 2016 to 2017). The library was built by means of 5' RACE. Instrument used: Illumina HiSeq 2500. The public reads were quality trimmed at Q25 with fastp and then assembled into clones with MiXCR by TCRdb, keeping productive beta chains. A single entry per CDR3 protein holds the most common genes and DNA from its merged rows. In this sample the table shows about 130,000 distinct CDR3 sequences, roughly 9% of which occur a single time. The ten largest clones represent approximately 3.3% of the sample. Sample: blood, either unsorted or a sorted T cell fraction (not recorded which). These receptors were obtained from a male donor with ankylosing spondylitis or in good health (not recorded which).

The sample holds many counts of this clonotype. The chain uses TRBV7-2 and TRBJ2-1, with 15 nucleotides matching TRBD2. Germline V lookup: CDR1 SGHTA, CDR2 FQGNSA. This CDR3 spans 15 amino acids. V lost 5 bases, J lost 7 bases, and 3 bases stayed unmatched. The DNA for the CDR3 is TGTGCCAGCAGCAGTGGACTAGCGGGAGGGAATGAGCAGTTCTTC. Its protein is CASSSGLAGGNEQFF.

In its sample, this clonotype was seen a few times. The chain links TRBV12-3 or TRBV12-4 to TRBJ1-4; the D gene is possibly TRBD1 (6 bases). V lost 3 bases, J lost 14 bases, and 16 bases lay in between. CDR3 length: 13 residues. The CDR3 loop reads CASSFRGPGHLFF. CDR3 DNA: TGTGCCAGCAGTTTTCGGGGGCCGGGACATCTGTTTTTT.

This clonotype was observed a few times. A much larger clone sits a single nucleotide away, making a read error possible. This chain joins TRBV20-1 and TRBJ2-7; 13 nucleotides align to TRBD2. The CDR3 is 14 amino acids. Germline CDR1 is DFQATT and CDR2 is SNEGSKA (reference sequence). Trimming took 1 base from V and 3 from J; bases not matched to a gene: 0. CDR3 residues: CSARGTSGSYEQYF. DNA of the CDR3: TGCAGTGCTAGAGGGACTAGCGGGAGCTACGAGCAGTACTTC.

This clonotype was recorded many times. The chain employs TRBV25-1 and TRBJ1-6, with D uncertain. Trimming took off 3 bases at V and 7 bases at J, with 13 bases between the two ends. This CDR3 has 15 amino acids. Germline V lookup: CDR1 MGHDK, CDR2 SYGVNS. The CDR3 DNA sequence: TGTGCCAGCAGTGATTACAGTGAGGAGAATTCACCCCTCCACTTT. As protein: CASSDYSEENSPLHF.

A note on this clonotype: A read error is possible here, since a much larger clone lies one base away. The CDR3 sequence is CAITAPLVQYF. The CDR3 coding sequence is TGTGCCATCACCGCTCCCCTTGTGCAGTACTTC. The chain carries TRBV21-1 and TRBJ2-7; the listed D gene, TRBD1, was not tested against the DNA. TRBV21-1 is a pseudogene locus. This CDR3 is built from 11 residues.

This clonotype was detected only a few times. This rearrangement joins TRBV7-8 to TRBJ2-5, with D possibly matching TRBD1 (6 bases). The V gene's germline CDR1 is SGHVS and CDR2 FQNEAQ. V shed 5 bases and J shed 5 bases, with 15 bases lying between them. The CDR3 runs 14 residues. CDR3 nucleotide sequence: TGTGCCAGCAGCAGCTTACAGGGACGCGAGACCCAGTACTTC. Amino acid sequence: CASSSLQGRETQYF. Using reference TRBV7-8 and TRBJ2-5 for the parts outside the CDR3, the full variable domain is GAGVSQSPRYKVAKRGQDVALRCDPISGHVSLFWYQQALGQGPEFLTYFQNEAQLDKSGLPSDRFFAERPEGSVSTLKIQRTQQEDSAVYLCASSSLQGRETQYFGPGTRLLVL.

V is TRBV7-8 and J is TRBJ1-5; 7 bases match TRBD1. Germline CDR1 is SGHVS and CDR2 is FQNEAQ. This CDR3 is built from 14 residues. Trimming took 5 bases from V and 6 from J; bases not matched to a gene: 7. CDR3 residues: CASSVNRGGQPQHF. CDR3 sequence (DNA): TGTGCCAGCAGCGTCAACAGGGGTGGTCAGCCCCAGCATTTT.

This clonotype was found many times. The chain recombines TRBV5-1 with TRBJ2-5, with D possibly matching TRBD2 (6 bases). The CDR3 contains 14 residues. V was cut by 3 bases and J by 4 bases, with 13 bases left in between. Germline loops: CDR1 SGHRS, CDR2 YFSETQ. The CDR3, as DNA: TGCGCCAGCAGCTCTCCGGGAGTCAGAGAGACCCAGTACTTC. Translated: CASSSPGVRETQYF.